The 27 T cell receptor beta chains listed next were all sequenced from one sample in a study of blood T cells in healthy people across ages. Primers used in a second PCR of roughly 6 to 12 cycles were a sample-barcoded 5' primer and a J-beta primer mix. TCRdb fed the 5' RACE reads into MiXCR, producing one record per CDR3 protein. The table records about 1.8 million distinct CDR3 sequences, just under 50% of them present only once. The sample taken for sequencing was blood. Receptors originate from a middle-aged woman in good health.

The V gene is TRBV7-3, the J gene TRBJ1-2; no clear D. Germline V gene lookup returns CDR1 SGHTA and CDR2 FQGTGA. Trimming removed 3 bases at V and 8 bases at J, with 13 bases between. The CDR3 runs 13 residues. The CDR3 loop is CASSFDYQEGYTF. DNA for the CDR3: TGTGCCAGCAGCTTTGACTACCAGGAAGGCTACACCTTC. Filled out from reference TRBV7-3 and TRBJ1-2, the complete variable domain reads GAGVSQTPSNKVTEKGKYVELRCDPISGHTALYWYRQSLGQGPEFLIYFQGTGAADDSGLPNDRFFAVRPEGSVSTLKIQRTERGDSAVYLCASSFDYQEGYTFGSGTRLTVV.

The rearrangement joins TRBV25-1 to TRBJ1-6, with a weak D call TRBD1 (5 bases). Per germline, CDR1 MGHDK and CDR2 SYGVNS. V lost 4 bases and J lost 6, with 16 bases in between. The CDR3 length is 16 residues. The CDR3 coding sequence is TGTGCCAGCAGTGGACCGACAGTGGGCGGTAATTCACCCCTCCACTTT. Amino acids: CASSGPTVGGNSPLHF.

The CDR3 reads CASSQDGAGPQELFF. For the CDR3, the DNA is TGCGCCAGCAGCCAAGATGGAGCAGGGCCCCAGGAGCTGTTTTTT. The chain employs TRBV4-1 and TRBJ2-2, with D tentatively TRBD1 (5 bases). Trimming took 0 bases from V and 10 from J, leaving 15 bases between them. The CDR3 spans 15 residues. Germline values: CDR1 MGHRA, CDR2 YSYEKL.

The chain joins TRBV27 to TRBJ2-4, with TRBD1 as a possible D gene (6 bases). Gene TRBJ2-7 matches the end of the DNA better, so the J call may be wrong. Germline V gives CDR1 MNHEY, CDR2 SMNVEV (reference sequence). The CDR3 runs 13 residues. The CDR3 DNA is TGTGCCAGCAGTTTACAAACAGGGAACGAGCAGTACTTC. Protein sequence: CASSLQTGNEQYF.

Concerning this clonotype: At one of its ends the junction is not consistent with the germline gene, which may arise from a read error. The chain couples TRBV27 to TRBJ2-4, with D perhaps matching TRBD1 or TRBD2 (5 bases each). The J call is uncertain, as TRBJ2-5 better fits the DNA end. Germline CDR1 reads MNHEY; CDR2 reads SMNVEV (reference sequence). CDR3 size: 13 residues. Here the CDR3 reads CACSFGAQETQYF. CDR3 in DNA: TGTGCCTGCAGTTTCGGGGCTCAAGAGACCCAGTACTTC.

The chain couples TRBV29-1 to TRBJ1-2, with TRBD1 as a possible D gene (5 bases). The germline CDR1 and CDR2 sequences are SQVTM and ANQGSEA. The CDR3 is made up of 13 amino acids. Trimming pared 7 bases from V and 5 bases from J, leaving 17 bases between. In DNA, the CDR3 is TGCAGCGCCCAGGGACTGACGTCTTATGGCTACACCTTC. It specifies CSAQGLTSYGYTF.

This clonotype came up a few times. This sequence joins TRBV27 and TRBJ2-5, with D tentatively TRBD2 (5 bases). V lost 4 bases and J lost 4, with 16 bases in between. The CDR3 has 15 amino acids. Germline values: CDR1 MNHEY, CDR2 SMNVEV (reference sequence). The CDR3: CASSSEVGRGETQYF. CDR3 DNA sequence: TGTGCCAGCAGTTCAGAAGTAGGACGGGGAGAGACCCAGTACTTC.

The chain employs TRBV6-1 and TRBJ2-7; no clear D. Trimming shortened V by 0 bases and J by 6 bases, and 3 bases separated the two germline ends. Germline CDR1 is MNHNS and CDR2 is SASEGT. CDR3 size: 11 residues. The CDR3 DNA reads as TGTGCCAGCAGTGAAGCGATCGAGCAGTACTTC. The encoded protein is CASSEAIEQYF.

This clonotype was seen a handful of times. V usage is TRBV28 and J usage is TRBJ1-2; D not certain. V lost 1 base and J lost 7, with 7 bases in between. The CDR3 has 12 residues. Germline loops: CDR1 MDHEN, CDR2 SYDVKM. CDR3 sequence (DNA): TGTGCCAGCAGTTTATCTGGGTCTGGCTACACCTTC. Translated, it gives CASSLSGSGYTF.

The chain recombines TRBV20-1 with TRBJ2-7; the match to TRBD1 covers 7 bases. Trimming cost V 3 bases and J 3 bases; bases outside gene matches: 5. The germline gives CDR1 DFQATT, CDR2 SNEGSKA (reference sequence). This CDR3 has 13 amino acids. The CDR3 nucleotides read TGCAGTGCTAGGGGACAGTTAGGCTACGAGCAGTACTTC. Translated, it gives CSARGQLGYEQYF.

The CDR3 sequence: CASRGGVGSYEQYF. The CDR3 DNA reads TGTGCCTCGCGAGGGGGGGTCGGCTCCTACGAGCAGTACTTC. V is TRBV6-1 and J is TRBJ2-7, with TRBD2 as a possible D gene (7 bases). The CDR3 length is 14 residues. The germline V and J ends were trimmed by 11 bases and 0 bases, with 17 bases remaining between them. Germline V gene data show CDR1 as MNHNS and CDR2 as SASEGT.

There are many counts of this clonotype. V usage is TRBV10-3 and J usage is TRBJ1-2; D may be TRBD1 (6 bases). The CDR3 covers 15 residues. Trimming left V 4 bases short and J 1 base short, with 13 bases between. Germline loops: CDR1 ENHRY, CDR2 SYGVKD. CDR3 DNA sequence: TGTGCCATCAGTGGTGGGGACACACTTAACTATGGCTACACCTTC. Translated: CAISGGDTLNYGYTF.

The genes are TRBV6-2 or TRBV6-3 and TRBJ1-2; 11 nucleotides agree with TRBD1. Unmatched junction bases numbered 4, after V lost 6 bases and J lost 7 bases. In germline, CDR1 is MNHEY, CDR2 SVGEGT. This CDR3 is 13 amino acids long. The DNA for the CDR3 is TGTGCCAGCAGCACGGACAGGGGGCCTGGCTACACCTTC. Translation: CASSTDRGPGYTF.

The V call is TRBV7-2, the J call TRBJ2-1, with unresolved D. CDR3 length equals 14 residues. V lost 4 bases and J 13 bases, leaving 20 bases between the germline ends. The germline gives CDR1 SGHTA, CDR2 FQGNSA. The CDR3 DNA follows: TGTGCCAGCAGCTCGGGCCAGGTTGAAGAGACCCAGTTCTTC. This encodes CASSSGQVEETQFF.

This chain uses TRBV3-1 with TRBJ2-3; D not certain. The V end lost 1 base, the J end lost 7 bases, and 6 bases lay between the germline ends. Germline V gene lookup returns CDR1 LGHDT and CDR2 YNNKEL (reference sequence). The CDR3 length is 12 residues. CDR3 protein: CASSQVSNTQYF. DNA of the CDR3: TGTGCCAGCAGCCAAGTGTCGAATACGCAGTATTTT.

CDR3 amino acids: CASSSGGTGGKNIQYF. The CDR3 bases are TGTGCCAGCAGCTCCGGTGGGACAGGGGGTAAAAACATTCAGTACTTC. V and J are TRBV6-5 and TRBJ2-4, with TRBD1 matching over 11 bases. V lost 6 bases, J lost 4 bases, and 8 bases stayed unmatched. The CDR3 spans 16 residues. Germline CDR1 is MNHEY and CDR2 is SVGAGI.

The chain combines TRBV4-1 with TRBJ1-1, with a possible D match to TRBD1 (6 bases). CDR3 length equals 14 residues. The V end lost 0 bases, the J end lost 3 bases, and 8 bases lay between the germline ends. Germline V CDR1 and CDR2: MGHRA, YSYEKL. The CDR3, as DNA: TGCGCCAGCAGCCAAGACACAGGGCACACTGAAGCTTTCTTT. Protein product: CASSQDTGHTEAFF.

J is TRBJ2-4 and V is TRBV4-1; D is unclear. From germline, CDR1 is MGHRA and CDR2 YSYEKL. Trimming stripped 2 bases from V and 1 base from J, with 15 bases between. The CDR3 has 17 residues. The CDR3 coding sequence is TGCGCCAGCAGCCAACTGGTCTCCCAGTACGCCAAAAACATTCAGTACTTC. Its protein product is CASSQLVSQYAKNIQYF.

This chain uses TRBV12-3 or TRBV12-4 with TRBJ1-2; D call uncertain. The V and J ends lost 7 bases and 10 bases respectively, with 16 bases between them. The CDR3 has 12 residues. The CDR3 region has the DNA TGTGCCAGCACCATGAGGTTTGATGACTACACCTTC. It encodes CASTMRFDDYTF.

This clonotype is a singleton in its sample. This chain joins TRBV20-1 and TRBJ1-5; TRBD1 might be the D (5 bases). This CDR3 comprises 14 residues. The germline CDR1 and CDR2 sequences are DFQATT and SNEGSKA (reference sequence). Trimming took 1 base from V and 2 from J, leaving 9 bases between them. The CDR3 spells CSARGRVGNQPQHF. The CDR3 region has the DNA TGCAGTGCTAGAGGCAGGGTAGGCAATCAGCCCCAGCATTTT.

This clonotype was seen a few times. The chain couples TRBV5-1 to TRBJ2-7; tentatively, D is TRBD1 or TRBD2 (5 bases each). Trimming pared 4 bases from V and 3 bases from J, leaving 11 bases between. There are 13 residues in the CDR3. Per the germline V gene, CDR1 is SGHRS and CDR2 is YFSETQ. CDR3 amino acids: CASSGDGGYEQYF. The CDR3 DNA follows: TGCGCCAGCAGCGGGGACGGCGGCTACGAGCAGTACTTC.

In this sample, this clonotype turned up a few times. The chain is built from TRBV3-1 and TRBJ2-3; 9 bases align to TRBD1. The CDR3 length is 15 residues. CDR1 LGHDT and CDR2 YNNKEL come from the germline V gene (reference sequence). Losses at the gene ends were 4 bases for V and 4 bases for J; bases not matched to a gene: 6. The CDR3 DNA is TGTGCCAGCAGCCCGGGACAGGGTAACTCAGATACGCAGTATTTT. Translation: CASSPGQGNSDTQYF.

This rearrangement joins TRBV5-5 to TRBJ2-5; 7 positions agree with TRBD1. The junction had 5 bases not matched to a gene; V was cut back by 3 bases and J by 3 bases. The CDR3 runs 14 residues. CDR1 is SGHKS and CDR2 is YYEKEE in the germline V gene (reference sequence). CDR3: CASSSPGQKETQYF. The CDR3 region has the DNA TGTGCCAGCAGCTCGCCGGGACAGAAAGAGACCCAGTACTTC.

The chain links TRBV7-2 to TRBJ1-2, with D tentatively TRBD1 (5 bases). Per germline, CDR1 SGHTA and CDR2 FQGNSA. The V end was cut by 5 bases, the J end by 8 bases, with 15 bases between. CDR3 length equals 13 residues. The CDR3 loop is CASSNTRGVGYTF. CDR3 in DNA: TGTGCCAGCAGCAACACAAGGGGAGTCGGCTACACCTTC.

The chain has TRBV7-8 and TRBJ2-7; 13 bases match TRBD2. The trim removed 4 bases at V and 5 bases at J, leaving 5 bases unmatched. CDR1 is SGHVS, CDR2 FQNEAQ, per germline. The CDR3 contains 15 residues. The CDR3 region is CASSSTSGGADEQYF. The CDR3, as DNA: TGTGCCAGCAGCTCAACTAGCGGGGGGGCCGACGAGCAGTACTTC.

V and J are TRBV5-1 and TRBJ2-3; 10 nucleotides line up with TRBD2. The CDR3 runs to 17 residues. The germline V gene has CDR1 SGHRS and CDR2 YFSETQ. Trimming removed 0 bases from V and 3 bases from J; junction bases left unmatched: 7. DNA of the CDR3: TGCGCCAGCAGCTTGGATTGGACTAGCGGCCCGACAGATACGCAGTATTTT. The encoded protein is CASSLDWTSGPTDTQYF.

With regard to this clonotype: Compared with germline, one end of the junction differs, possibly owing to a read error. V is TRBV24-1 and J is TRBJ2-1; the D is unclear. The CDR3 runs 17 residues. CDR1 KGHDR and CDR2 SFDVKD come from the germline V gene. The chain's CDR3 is CATSDSGTTTSYNGQFF. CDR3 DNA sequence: TGTGCCACCAGTGATTCCGGAACAACCACCTCCTACAATGGGCAGTTCTTC.